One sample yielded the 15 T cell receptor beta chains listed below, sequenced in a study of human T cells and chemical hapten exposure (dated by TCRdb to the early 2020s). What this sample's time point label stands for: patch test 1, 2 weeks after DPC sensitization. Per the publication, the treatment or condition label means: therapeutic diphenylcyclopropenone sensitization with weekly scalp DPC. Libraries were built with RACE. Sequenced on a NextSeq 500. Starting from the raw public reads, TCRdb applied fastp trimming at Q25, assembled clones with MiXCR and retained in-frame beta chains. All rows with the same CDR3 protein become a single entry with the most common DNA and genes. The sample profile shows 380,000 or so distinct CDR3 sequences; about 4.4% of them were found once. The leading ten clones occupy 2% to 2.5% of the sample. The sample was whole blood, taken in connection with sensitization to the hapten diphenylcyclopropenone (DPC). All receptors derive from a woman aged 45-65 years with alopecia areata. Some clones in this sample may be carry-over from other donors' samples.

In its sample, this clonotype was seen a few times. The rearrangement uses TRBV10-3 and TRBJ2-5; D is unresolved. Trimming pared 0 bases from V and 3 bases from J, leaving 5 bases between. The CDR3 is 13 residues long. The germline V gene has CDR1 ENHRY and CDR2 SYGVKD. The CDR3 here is CAISESAEETQYF. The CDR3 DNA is TGTGCCATCAGTGAGTCTGCAGAAGAGACCCAGTACTTC.

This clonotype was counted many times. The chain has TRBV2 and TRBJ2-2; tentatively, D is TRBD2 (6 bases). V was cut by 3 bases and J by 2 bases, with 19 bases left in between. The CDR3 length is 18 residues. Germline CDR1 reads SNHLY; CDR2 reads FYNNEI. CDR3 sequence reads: CASSERAGSTINTGELFF. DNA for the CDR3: TGTGCCAGCAGTGAGCGAGCGGGCTCCACTATAAACACCGGGGAGCTGTTTTTT.

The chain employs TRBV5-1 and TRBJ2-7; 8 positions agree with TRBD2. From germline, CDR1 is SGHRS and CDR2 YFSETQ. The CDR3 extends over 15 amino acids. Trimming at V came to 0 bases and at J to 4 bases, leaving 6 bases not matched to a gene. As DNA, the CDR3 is TGCGCCAGCAGCTTGGAATTAGCGGGGAGGTACGAGCAGTACTTC. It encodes CASSLELAGRYEQYF.

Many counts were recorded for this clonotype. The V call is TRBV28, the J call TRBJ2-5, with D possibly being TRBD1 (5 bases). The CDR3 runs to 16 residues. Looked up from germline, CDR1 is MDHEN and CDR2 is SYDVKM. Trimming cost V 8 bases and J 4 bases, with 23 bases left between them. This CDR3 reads CASFPISQGIGETQYF. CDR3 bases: TGTGCCAGCTTTCCGATTTCTCAGGGAATCGGAGAGACCCAGTACTTC.

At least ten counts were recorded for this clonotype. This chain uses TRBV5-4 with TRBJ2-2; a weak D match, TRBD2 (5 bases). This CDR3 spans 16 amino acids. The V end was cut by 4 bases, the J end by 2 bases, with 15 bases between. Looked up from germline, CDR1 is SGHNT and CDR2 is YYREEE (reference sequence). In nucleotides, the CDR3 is TGTGCCAGCAGCGCCTGGAAGCGGATCAACACCGGGGAGCTGTTTTTT. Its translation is CASSAWKRINTGELFF.

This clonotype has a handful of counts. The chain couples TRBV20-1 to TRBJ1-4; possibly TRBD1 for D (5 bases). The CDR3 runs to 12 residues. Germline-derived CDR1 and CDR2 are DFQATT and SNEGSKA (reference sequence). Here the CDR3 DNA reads TGCAGGCACAGGACCACGAGAGAAAAACTGTTTTTT. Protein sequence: CRHRTTREKLFF.

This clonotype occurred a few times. As DNA, the CDR3 is TGTGCCAGCAGCCAATTTAACACCGGGGAGCTGTTTTTT. Encoded protein: CASSQFNTGELFF. The chain uses TRBV14 and TRBJ2-2; D gene unclear. CDR3 size: 13 residues. Trimming pared 2 bases from V and 2 bases from J, leaving 3 bases between. Germline V CDR1 and CDR2: SGHDN, FVKESK.

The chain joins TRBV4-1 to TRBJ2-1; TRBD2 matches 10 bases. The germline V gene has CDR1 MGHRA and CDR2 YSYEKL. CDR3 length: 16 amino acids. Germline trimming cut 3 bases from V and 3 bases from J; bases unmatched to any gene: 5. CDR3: CASSQGPSGGYNEQFF. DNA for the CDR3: TGCGCCAGCAGCCAGGGCCCTAGCGGGGGCTACAATGAGCAGTTCTTC.

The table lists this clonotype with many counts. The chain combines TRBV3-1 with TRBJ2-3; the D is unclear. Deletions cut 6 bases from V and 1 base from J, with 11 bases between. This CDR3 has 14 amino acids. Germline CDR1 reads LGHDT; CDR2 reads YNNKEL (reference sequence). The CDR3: CASRQLRGTDTQYF. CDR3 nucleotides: TGTGCCAGCAGACAACTAAGGGGCACAGATACGCAGTATTTT.

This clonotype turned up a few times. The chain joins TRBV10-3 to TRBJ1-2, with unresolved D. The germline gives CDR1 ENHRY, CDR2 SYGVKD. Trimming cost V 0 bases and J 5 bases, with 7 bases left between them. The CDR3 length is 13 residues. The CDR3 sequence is CAISESTAYGYTF. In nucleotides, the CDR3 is TGTGCCATCAGTGAGTCTACGGCATATGGCTACACCTTC.

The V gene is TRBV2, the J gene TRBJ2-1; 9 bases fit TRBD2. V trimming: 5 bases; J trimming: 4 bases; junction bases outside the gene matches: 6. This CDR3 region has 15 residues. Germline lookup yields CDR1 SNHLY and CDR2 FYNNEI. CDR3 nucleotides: TGTGCCAGCAGTCAACTAGCGGGCCTATACAATGAGCAGTTCTTC. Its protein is CASSQLAGLYNEQFF.

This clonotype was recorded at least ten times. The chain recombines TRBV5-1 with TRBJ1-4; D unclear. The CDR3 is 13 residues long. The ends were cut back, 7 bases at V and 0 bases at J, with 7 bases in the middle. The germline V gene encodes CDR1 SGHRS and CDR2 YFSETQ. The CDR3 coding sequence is TGCGCCAGCGGCCAAACAACTAATGAAAAACTGTTTTTT. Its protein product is CASGQTTNEKLFF.

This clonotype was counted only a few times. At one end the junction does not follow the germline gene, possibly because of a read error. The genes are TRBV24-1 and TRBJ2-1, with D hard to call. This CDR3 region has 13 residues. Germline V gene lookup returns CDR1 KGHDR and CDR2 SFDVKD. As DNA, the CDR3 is TGTGCCACCAGCGATTGGCGCTACAATGAGCAGTTCTTC. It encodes CATSDWRYNEQFF.

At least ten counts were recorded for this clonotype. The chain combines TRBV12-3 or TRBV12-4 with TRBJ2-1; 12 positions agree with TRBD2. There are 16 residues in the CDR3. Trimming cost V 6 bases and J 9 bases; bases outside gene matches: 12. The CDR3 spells CASSPGLAGHGGEQFF. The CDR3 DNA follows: TGTGCCAGCAGCCCCGGACTAGCGGGACACGGAGGTGAGCAGTTCTTC.

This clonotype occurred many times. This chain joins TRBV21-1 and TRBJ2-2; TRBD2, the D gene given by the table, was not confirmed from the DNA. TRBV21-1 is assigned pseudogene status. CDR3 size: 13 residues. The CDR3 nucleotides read TGTGCCACCCCAGGGACTAATACCGGGGAGCTGTTTTTT. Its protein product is CATPGTNTGELFF.